The present T cell receptor (beta chain) was sequenced within a study of blood T cells in healthy people across ages. Germline CDR1 is LGHDT and CDR2 is YNNKEL (reference sequence). CDR3 length equals 12 residues. V was shortened by 3 bases and J by 5 bases, with 7 bases between the two germline ends. Then a second PCR, running roughly 7 to 11 cycles, was carried out with a sample-barcoded 5' primer and a J-beta primer mix. TCRdb used MiXCR to reprocess the 5' RACE reads, holding one entry per CDR3 protein. The sample includes about 400,000 distinct CDR3 sequences, roughly half of them seen just once. This clonotype appeared many times.

The sequence derives from a man aged 55 to 70 in good health. Sequenced material: blood. The chain is built from TRBV3-1 and TRBJ2-5; no definite D call. CDR3 protein: CASSHVGETQYF. The CDR3 DNA reads TGTGCCAGCAGCCACGTAGGGGAGACCCAGTACTTC.